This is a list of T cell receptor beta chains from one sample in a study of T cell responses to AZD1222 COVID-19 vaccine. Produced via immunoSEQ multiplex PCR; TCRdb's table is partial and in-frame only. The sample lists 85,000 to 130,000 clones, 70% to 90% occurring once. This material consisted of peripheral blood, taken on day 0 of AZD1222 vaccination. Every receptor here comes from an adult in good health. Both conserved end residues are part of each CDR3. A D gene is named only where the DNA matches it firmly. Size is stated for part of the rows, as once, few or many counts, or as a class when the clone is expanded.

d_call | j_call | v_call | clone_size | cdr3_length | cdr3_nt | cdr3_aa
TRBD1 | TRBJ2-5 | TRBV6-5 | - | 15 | TGTGCCAGCAGGACCGGGACAGCGATTCAAGAGACCCAGTACTTC | CASRTGTAIQETQYF
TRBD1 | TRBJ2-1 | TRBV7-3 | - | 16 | TGTGCCAGCAGCCCCTGGTCCGGACAGGGCTACAATGAGCAGTTCTTC | CASSPWSGQGYNEQFF
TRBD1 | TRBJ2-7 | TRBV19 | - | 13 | TGTGCCAGTAGTATTAGTACAGGGGTCGAGCAGTACTTC | CASSISTGVEQYF
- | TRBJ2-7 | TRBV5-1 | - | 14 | TGCGCCAGCAGCTACCGGGACTCGAAATACGAGCAGTACTTC | CASSYRDSKYEQYF
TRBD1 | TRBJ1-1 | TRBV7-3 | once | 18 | TGTGCCAGCAGCCCTAACTCTCTTTTGGGACAGTCGAGCACTGAAGCTTTCTTT | CASSPNSLLGQSSTEAFF
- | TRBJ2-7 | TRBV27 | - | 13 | TGTGCCAGCAGTTTATCCAGGGTCCACGAGCAGTACTTC | CASSLSRVHEQYF
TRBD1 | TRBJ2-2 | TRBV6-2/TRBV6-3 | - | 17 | TGTGCCAGCAGTTACAACCGGGACAGCAGAAACGCCGGGGAGCTGTTTTTT | CASSYNRDSRNAGELFF
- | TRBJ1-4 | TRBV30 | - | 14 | TGTGCCTGGAGTATTGGCGTCTTAAATGAAAAACTGTTTTTT | CAWSIGVLNEKLFF
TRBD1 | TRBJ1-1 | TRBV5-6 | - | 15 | TGTGCCAGCAGCGTGCCGGGACAGGGCGGTACTGAAGCTTTCTTT | CASSVPGQGGTEAFF
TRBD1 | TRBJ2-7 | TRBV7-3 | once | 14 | TGTGCCAGCAGCAAGACAGGGAACTCCTACGAGCAGTACTTC | CASSKTGNSYEQYF
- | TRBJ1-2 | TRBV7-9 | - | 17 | TGTGCCAGCAGCTTAGCGGTAAAGGGGCGAACTAACTATGGCTACACCTTC | CASSLAVKGRTNYGYTF